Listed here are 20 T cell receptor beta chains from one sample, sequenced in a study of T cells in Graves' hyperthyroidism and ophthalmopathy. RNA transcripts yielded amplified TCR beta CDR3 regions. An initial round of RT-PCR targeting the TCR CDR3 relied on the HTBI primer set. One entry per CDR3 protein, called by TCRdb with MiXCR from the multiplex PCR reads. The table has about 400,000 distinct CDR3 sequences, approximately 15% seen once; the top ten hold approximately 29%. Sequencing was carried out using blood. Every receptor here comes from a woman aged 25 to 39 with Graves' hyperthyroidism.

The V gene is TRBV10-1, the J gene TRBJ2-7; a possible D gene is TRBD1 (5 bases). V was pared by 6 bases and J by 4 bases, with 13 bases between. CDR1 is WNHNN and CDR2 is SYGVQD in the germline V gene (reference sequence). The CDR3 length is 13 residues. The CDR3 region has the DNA TGCGCCAGCAGCCAAGACAGTGGGTACGAGCAGTACTTC. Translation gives CASSQDSGYEQYF.

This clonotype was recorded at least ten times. CDR3 loop: CATSRDDTSYNEQFF. CDR3 nucleotides: TGTGCCACCTCCCGGGACGACACGTCCTACAATGAGCAGTTCTTC. The chain is built from TRBV24-1 and TRBJ2-1; either TRBD1 or TRBD2 may fit D (5 bases each). Looked up from germline, CDR1 is KGHDR and CDR2 is SFDVKD. This CDR3 has 15 amino acids. The V end was cut by 9 bases, the J end by 1 base, with 15 bases between.

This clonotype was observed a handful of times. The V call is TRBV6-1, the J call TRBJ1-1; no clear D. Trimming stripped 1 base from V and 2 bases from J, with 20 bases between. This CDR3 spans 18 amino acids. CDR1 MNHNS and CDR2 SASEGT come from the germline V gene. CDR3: CASSEGALGGLGNTEAFF. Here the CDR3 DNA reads TGTGCCAGCAGTGAAGGGGCCTTGGGAGGACTCGGAAACACTGAAGCTTTCTTT.

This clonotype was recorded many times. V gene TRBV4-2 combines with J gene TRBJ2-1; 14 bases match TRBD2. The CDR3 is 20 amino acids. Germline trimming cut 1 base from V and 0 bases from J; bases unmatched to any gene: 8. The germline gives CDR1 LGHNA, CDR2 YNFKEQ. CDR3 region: CASSQVGLAGAGISYNEQFF. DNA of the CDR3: TGTGCCAGCAGCCAAGTGGGACTAGCGGGAGCGGGGATCTCCTACAATGAGCAGTTCTTC.

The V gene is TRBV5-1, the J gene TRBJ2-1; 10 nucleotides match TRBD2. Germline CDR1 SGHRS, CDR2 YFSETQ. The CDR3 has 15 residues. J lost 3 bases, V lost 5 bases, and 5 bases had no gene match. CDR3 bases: TGCGCCAGCAGACTCGGGACTAGCGACTACAATGAGCAGTTCTTC. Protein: CASRLGTSDYNEQFF.

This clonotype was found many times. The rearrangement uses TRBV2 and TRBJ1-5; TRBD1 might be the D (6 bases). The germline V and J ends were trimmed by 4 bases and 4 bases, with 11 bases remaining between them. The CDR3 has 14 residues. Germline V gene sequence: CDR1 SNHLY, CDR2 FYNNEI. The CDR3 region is CASSVERGNQPQHF. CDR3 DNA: TGTGCCAGCAGTGTCGAAAGGGGGAATCAGCCCCAGCATTTT.

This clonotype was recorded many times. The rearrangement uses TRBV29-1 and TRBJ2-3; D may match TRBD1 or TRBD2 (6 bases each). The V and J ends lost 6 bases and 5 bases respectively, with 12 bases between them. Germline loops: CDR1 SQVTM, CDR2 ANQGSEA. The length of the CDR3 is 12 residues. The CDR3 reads CSVDRGEDTQYF. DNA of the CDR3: TGCAGCGTGGATAGGGGGGAAGATACGCAGTATTTT.

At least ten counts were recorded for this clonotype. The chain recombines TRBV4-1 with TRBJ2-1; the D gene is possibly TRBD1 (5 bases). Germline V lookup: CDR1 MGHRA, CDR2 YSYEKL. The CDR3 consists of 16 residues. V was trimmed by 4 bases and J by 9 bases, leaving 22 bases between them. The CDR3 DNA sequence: TGCGCCAGCAGCCGCTACCGCCAGGGATCCGACTTTGAGCAGTTCTTC. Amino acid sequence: CASSRYRQGSDFEQFF.

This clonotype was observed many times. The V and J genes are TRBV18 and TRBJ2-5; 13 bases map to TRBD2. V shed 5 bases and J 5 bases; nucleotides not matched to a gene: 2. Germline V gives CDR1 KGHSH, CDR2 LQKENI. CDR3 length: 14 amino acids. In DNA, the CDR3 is TGTGCCAGCTCATCGGGACTAGCGGGGGAGACCCAGTACTTC. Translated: CASSSGLAGETQYF.

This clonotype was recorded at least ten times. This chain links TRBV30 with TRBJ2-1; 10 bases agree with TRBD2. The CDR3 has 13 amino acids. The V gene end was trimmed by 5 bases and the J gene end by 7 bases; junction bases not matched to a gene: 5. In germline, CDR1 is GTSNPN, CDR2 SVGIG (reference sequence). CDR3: CAWSGLAVNEQFF. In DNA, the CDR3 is TGTGCCTGGTCAGGACTAGCGGTTAATGAGCAGTTCTTC. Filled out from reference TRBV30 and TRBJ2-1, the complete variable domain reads SQTIHQWPATLVQPVGSPLSLECTVEGTSNPNLYWYRQAAGRGLQLLFYSVGIGQISSEVPQNLSASRPQDRQFILSSKKLLLSDSGFYLCAWSGLAVNEQFFGPGTRLTVL.

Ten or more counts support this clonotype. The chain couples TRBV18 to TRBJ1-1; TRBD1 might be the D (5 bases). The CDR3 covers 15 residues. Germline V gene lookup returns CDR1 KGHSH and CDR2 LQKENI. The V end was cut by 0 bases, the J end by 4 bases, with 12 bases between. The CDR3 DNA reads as TGTGCCAGCTCACCACCGGCGGGGGTGAGCACTGAAGCTTTCTTT. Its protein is CASSPPAGVSTEAFF. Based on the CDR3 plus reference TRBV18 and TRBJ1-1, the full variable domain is NAGVMQNPRHLVRRRGQEARLRCSPMKGHSHVYWYRQLPEEGLKFMVYLQKENIIDESGMPKERFSAEFPKEGPSILRIQQVVRGDSAAYFCASSPPAGVSTEAFFGQGTRLTVV.

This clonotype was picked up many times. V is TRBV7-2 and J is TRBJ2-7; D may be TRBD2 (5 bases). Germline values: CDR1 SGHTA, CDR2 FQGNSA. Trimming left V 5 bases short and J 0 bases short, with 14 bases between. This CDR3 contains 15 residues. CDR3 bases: TGTGCCAGCAGCGCCTGGGAGACTGTCTCCTACGAGCAGTACTTC. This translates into CASSAWETVSYEQYF.

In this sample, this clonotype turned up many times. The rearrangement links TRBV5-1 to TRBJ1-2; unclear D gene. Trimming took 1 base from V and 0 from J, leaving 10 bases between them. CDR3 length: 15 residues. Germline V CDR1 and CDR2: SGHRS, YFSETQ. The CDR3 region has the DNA TGCGCCAGCAGCTTGACGACTCAAGCTAACTATGGCTACACCTTC. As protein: CASSLTTQANYGYTF.

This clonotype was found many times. The CDR3 DNA is TGTGCCAGCAGCTTGGTCAATGAGGTTGACACTGAAGCTTTCTTT. It specifies CASSLVNEVDTEAFF. The gene calls are TRBV5-6 and TRBJ1-1; no reliable D call. V was trimmed by 0 bases and J by 3 bases, leaving 12 bases between them. This CDR3 has 15 residues. From germline, CDR1 is SGHDT and CDR2 YYEEEE.

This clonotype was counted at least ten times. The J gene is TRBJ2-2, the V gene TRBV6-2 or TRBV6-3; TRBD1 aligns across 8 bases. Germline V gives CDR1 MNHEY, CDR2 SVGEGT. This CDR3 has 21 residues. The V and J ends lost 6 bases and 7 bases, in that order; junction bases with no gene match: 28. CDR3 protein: CASSQAQGALLRTRRGGELFF. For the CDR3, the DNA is TGTGCCAGCAGCCAGGCTCAGGGGGCGCTTCTCCGGACGAGGCGGGGCGGGGAGCTGTTTTTT.

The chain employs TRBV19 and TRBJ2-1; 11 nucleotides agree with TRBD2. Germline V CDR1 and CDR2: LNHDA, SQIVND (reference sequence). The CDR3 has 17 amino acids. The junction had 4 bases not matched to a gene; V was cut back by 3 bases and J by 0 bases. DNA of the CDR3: TGTGCCAGTAGTATGGGACTAGCGGTAAACTCCTACAATGAGCAGTTCTTC. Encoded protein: CASSMGLAVNSYNEQFF. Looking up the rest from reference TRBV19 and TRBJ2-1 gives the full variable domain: DGGITQSPKYLFRKEGQNVTLSCEQNLNHDAMYWYRQDPGQGLRLIYYSQIVNDFQKGDIAEGYSVSREKKESFPLTVTSAQKNPTAFYLCASSMGLAVNSYNEQFFGPGTRLTVL.

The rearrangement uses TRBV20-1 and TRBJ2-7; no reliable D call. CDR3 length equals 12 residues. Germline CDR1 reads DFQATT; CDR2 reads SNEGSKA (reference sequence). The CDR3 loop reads CSARGFSYEQYF. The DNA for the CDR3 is TGCAGCGCCCGAGGATTCTCCTACGAGCAGTACTTC.

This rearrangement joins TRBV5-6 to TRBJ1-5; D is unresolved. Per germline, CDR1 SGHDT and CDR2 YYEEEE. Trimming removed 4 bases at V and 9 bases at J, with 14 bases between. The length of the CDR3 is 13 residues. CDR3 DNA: TGTGCCAGCAGCCCGGACCAGACCGGGCCCCAGCATTTT. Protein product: CASSPDQTGPQHF. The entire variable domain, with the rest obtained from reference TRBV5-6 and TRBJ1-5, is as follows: DAGVTQSPTHLIKTRGQQVTLRCSPKSGHDTVSWYQQALGQGPQFIFQYYEEEERQRGNFPDRFSGHQFPNYSSELNVNALLLGDSALYLCASSPDQTGPQHFGDGTRLSIL.

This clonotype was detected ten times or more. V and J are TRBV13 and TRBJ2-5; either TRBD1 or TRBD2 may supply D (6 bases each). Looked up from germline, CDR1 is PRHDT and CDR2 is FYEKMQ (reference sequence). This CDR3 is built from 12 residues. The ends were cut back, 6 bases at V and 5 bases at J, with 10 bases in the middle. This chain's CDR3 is CASRQGRETQYF. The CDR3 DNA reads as TGTGCCAGCAGGCAGGGGAGGGAGACCCAGTACTTC. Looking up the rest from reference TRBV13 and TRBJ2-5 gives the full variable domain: AAGVIQSPRHLIKEKRETATLKCYPIPRHDTVYWYQQGPGQDPQFLISFYEKMQSDKGSIPDRFSAQQFSDYHSELNMSSLELGDSALYFCASRQGRETQYFGPGTRLLVL.

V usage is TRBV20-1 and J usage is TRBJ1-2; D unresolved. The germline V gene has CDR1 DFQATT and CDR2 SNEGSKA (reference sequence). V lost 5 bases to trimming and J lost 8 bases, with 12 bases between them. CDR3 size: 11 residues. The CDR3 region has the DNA TGCAGTGCTGCCCTTCGTCCGGGCTACACCTTC. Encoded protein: CSAALRPGYTF.